The next 28 T cell receptor beta chains were all read from a single sample in a study of T cell repertoires in cytomegalovirus infection. TCRdb reanalysed the reads using MiXCR and keeps one entry per CDR3 protein. Of around 900,000 distinct CDR3 sequences in the sample, approximately 32% were seen once. Antigen specificity for these receptors is unknown. The sample was cultured CD8+ T cells from PBMCs, taken from culture after CMV antigen stimulation. The receptors come from a human donor in good health (CMV status not recorded). Some clones in this sample may be carry-over from other donors' samples.

A few counts support this clonotype. CDR3 loop: CATQFIGASNQPQHF. CDR3 nucleotides: TGTGCCACCCAGTTTATTGGGGCTAGCAATCAGCCCCAGCATTTT. The chain is built from TRBV27 and TRBJ1-5, with D possibly being TRBD1 (5 bases). The germline V and J ends were trimmed by 10 bases and 0 bases, with 16 bases remaining between them. This CDR3 contains 15 residues. Germline V lookup: CDR1 MNHEY, CDR2 SMNVEV (reference sequence).

The J gene is TRBJ2-5, the V gene TRBV27; 11 bases are shared with TRBD2. Germline CDR1 MNHEY, CDR2 SMNVEV (reference sequence). Trimming at V came to 1 base and at J to 6 bases, leaving 7 bases not matched to a gene. The CDR3 has 16 residues. In DNA form, the CDR3 reads TGTGCCAGCAGTTTATACGCTAGCGGGGGGAGGAAGACCCAGTACTTC. Translation gives CASSLYASGGRKTQYF.

This clonotype was seen a few times. The rearrangement uses TRBV12-3 or TRBV12-4 and TRBJ2-7; D might be TRBD1 (6 bases). This CDR3 is built from 12 residues. The V end was cut by 5 bases, the J end by 5 bases, with 10 bases between. CDR3 DNA sequence: TGTGCCAGCAGTCTCGGACAGAACGAGCAGTACTTC. Translation: CASSLGQNEQYF.

This chain connects TRBV3-1 to TRBJ1-2; D unresolved. This CDR3 contains 12 residues. The germline V gene encodes CDR1 LGHDT and CDR2 YNNKEL (reference sequence). V gave up 5 bases and J gave up 7 bases, with 11 bases separating them. The CDR3 sequence is CASSSDGVGYTF. The CDR3 region has the DNA TGTGCCAGCAGCTCAGACGGGGTTGGCTACACCTTC.

Ten or more counts support this clonotype. The V gene is TRBV7-2, the J gene TRBJ2-1; 7 nucleotides agree with TRBD1. The junction had 16 bases not matched to a gene; V was cut back by 4 bases and J by 10 bases. Germline CDR1 and CDR2: SGHTA and FQGNSA. The CDR3 extends over 16 amino acids. Written as DNA, the CDR3 is TGTGCCAGCAGCTCCTACAGGGGCTCAGCTCATGAGGAGCAGTTCTTC. Its translation: CASSSYRGSAHEEQFF. Variable domain in full (rest from reference TRBV7-2 and TRBJ2-1): GAGVSQSPSNKVTEKGKDVELRCDPISGHTALYWYRQSLGQGLEFLIYFQGNSAPDKSGLPSDRFSAERTGGSVSTLTIQRTQQEDSAVYLCASSSYRGSAHEEQFFGPGTRLTVL.

This chain connects TRBV2 to TRBJ2-2, with 7 bases aligning to TRBD1. Germline CDR1 is SNHLY and CDR2 is FYNNEI. The trim removed 5 bases at V and 7 bases at J, leaving 7 bases unmatched. The CDR3 runs to 14 residues. CDR3 coding DNA: TGTGCCAGCAGTCTTAAACGGGACAGCGGGGAGCTGTTTTTT. This codes for CASSLKRDSGELFF.

The chain uses TRBV5-5 and TRBJ2-5, with D possibly being TRBD2 (5 bases). This CDR3 is built from 14 residues. Looked up from germline, CDR1 is SGHKS and CDR2 is YYEKEE (reference sequence). Trimming left V 4 bases short and J 1 base short, with 11 bases between. This CDR3 reads CASSTVALQETQYF. CDR3 sequence (DNA): TGTGCCAGCAGCACGGTAGCGCTCCAAGAGACCCAGTACTTC.

There are a few counts of this clonotype. The rearrangement joins TRBV6-1 to TRBJ1-6; D might be TRBD1 (5 bases). Trimming took 2 bases from V and 13 from J, leaving 12 bases between them. The CDR3 sequence is 13 residues long. The germline V gene has CDR1 MNHNS and CDR2 SASEGT. CDR3 coding DNA: TGTGCCAGCAGTGAACTTAACAGGCCTCCCCTCCACTTT. Translating it yields CASSELNRPPLHF.

The chain employs TRBV20-1 and TRBJ2-1; 11 bases align to TRBD2. Per the germline V gene, CDR1 is DFQATT and CDR2 is SNEGSKA (reference sequence). The CDR3 runs to 17 residues. With 2 bases clipped from V and 3 bases from J, the junction kept 9 bases outside the gene matches. CDR3 in amino acids: CSARSLAGGSGYNEQFF. The CDR3 nucleotides read TGCAGTGCTAGAAGCCTAGCGGGGGGAAGCGGCTACAATGAGCAGTTCTTC.

V usage is TRBV7-9 and J usage is TRBJ2-7; TRBD2 might be the D (6 bases). The CDR3 spans 14 residues. Germline V CDR1 and CDR2: SEHNR, FQNEAQ (reference sequence). V was cut by 4 bases and J by 1 base, with 11 bases left in between. CDR3 DNA sequence: TGTGCCAGCAGCTCATCCGGGACTTCCTACGAGCAGTACGTC. Translating it yields CASSSSGTSYEQYV.

The gene calls are TRBV5-4 and TRBJ2-1; weak D call: TRBD1 (6 bases). This CDR3 has 14 residues. V lost 3 bases and J 7 bases, leaving 14 bases between the germline ends. Germline values: CDR1 SGHNT, CDR2 YYREEE (reference sequence). The CDR3 bases are TGTGCCAGCAGCTCGAATAACAGGGTAAATGAGCAGTTCTTC. Amino acid sequence: CASSSNNRVNEQFF.

A few counts support this clonotype. V is TRBV27 and J is TRBJ2-1, with unresolved D. The CDR3 has 13 residues. Germline V lookup: CDR1 MNHEY, CDR2 SMNVEV (reference sequence). V was shortened by 3 bases and J by 7 bases, with 10 bases between the two germline ends. The CDR3, as DNA: TGTGCCAGCAGTTTCACGGCCTTAAATGAGCAGTTCTTC. Encoded protein: CASSFTALNEQFF.

This clonotype was counted between two and nine times. The chain combines TRBV6-5 with TRBJ1-5; possible D gene TRBD1, 5 bases. V shed 7 bases and J shed 0 bases, with 10 bases lying between them. The CDR3 consists of 14 residues. In germline, CDR1 is MNHEY, CDR2 SVGAGI. CDR3 region: CASTPGPSNQPQHF. CDR3 bases: TGTGCCAGCACCCCGGGGCCTAGCAATCAGCCCCAGCATTTT.

This clonotype was seen a handful of times. The CDR3 DNA follows: TGTGCCAGCAGGAGGGAGGGGGCTGGCACAGATACGCAGTATTTT. Protein product: CASRREGAGTDTQYF. This chain uses TRBV2 with TRBJ2-3; D may correspond to TRBD1 or TRBD2 (7 bases each). The germline V and J ends were trimmed by 6 bases and 1 base, with 14 bases remaining between them. CDR3 length: 15 residues. The V gene's germline CDR1 is SNHLY and CDR2 FYNNEI.

The genes are TRBV9 and TRBJ1-6; maybe TRBD1 (5 bases). The germline V and J ends were trimmed by 4 bases and 4 bases, with 15 bases remaining between them. The V gene's germline CDR1 is SGDLS and CDR2 YYNGEE. This CDR3 comprises 16 residues. The CDR3 here is CASSRASRQYNSPLHF. The CDR3 bases are TGTGCCAGCAGCCGAGCCAGTCGACAGTATAATTCACCCCTCCACTTT. The variable domain in full, completed from reference TRBV9 and TRBJ1-6, reads DSGVTQTPKHLITATGQRVTLRCSPRSGDLSVYWYQQSLDQGLQFLIQYYNGEERAKGNILERFSAQQFPDLHSELNLSSLELGDSALYFCASSRASRQYNSPLHFGNGTRLTVT.

This chain connects TRBV6-1 to TRBJ2-7, with TRBD1 matching 7 bases. J was trimmed by 1 base and V by 5 bases; bases with no gene match: 8. The CDR3 runs 15 residues. Germline V gene sequence: CDR1 MNHNS, CDR2 SASEGT. The CDR3 here is CASSKQGVGSYEQYF. The CDR3 DNA follows: TGTGCCAGCAGTAAGCAGGGGGTGGGTTCCTACGAGCAGTACTTC.

The rearrangement joins TRBV7-9 to TRBJ2-1; maybe TRBD1 (7 bases). This CDR3 region has 16 residues. Trimming removed 5 bases at V and 7 bases at J, with 21 bases between. Germline loops: CDR1 SEHNR, CDR2 FQNEAQ (reference sequence). The CDR3 DNA reads TGTGCCAGCAGCCCCGTTCAGGGGGGCCCGGTAAATGAGCAGTTCTTC. Protein sequence: CASSPVQGGPVNEQFF. The full variable domain, completed using reference TRBV7-9 and TRBJ2-1, is DTGVSQNPRHKITKRGQNVTFRCDPISEHNRLYWYRQTLGQGPEFLTYFQNEAQLEKSRLLSDRFSAERPKGSFSTLEIQRTEQGDSAMYLCASSPVQGGPVNEQFFGPGTRLTVL.

The rearrangement uses TRBV7-6 and TRBJ1-3, with a weak D call TRBD1 (6 bases). Germline CDR1 SGHVS, CDR2 FNYEAQ. This CDR3 contains 15 residues. Trimming removed 5 bases from V and 3 bases from J, with 14 bases in between. The CDR3 protein is CASSPDSSIGNTIYF. The CDR3 region has the DNA TGTGCCAGCAGCCCGGACAGCTCAATTGGAAACACCATATATTTT. The whole variable domain, remainder taken from reference TRBV7-6 and TRBJ1-3, is GAGVSQSPRYKVTKRGQDVALRCDPISGHVSLYWYRQALGQGPEFLTYFNYEAQQDKSGLPNDRFSAERPEGSISTLTIQRTEQRDSAMYRCASSPDSSIGNTIYFGEGSWLTVV.

This clonotype was found a few times. The rearrangement uses TRBV4-1 and TRBJ1-2; TRBD1 matches 10 bases. CDR3 size: 18 residues. With V trimmed by 1 base and J by 4 bases, 12 bases remained unmatched. Germline values: CDR1 MGHRA, CDR2 YSYEKL. The CDR3, as DNA: TGCGCCAGCAGCCAAGGACCGGGACAGGGGATAGTAGCCTATGGCTACACCTTC. Protein: CASSQGPGQGIVAYGYTF.

This clonotype was seen a few times. The chain carries TRBV7-9 and TRBJ2-2; tentative D call: TRBD1 (5 bases). The CDR3 is 15 amino acids. V was trimmed by 3 bases and J by 4 bases, leaving 12 bases between them. CDR1 is SEHNR, CDR2 FQNEAQ, per germline (reference sequence). CDR3 nucleotides: TGTGCCAGCAGCTTTAGAGGCCAGGGCACCGGGGAGCTGTTTTTT. Translating gives CASSFRGQGTGELFF. The complete variable domain, with remaining parts taken from reference TRBV7-9 and TRBJ2-2, reads DTGVSQNPRHKITKRGQNVTFRCDPISEHNRLYWYRQTLGQGPEFLTYFQNEAQLEKSRLLSDRFSAERPKGSFSTLEIQRTEQGDSAMYLCASSFRGQGTGELFFGEGSRLTVL.

This clonotype was detected a few times. The chain carries TRBV7-9 and TRBJ1-4; D gene unclear. The V end lost 5 bases, the J end lost 3 bases, and 16 bases lay between the germline ends. This CDR3 is 16 amino acids long. Per the germline V gene, CDR1 is SEHNR and CDR2 is FQNEAQ (reference sequence). CDR3 in amino acids: CASSHQLREPNEKLFF. The CDR3 nucleotides read TGTGCCAGCAGCCACCAACTCAGAGAGCCTAATGAAAAACTGTTTTTT.

This clonotype was observed a handful of times. V is TRBV12-3 or TRBV12-4 and J is TRBJ2-1; TRBD2 aligns across 10 bases. V shed 6 bases, J shed 6 bases, and the junction held 8 bases outside the gene matches. CDR3 length equals 15 residues. CDR3 sequence reads: CASRSSGGAFNEQFF. The CDR3 DNA is TGTGCCAGCAGATCAAGCGGGGGGGCCTTCAATGAGCAGTTCTTC.

J is TRBJ2-1 and V is TRBV7-9; no reliable D call. The ends were cut back, 2 bases at V and 11 bases at J, with 10 bases in the middle. Per the germline V gene, CDR1 is SEHNR and CDR2 is FQNEAQ (reference sequence). This CDR3 contains 12 residues. The CDR3 DNA reads as TGTGCCAGCAGCTTAACCGAGGCTAAGCAGTTCTTC. It encodes CASSLTEAKQFF. The variable domain in full, completed from reference TRBV7-9 and TRBJ2-1, reads DTGVSQNPRHKITKRGQNVTFRCDPISEHNRLYWYRQTLGQGPEFLTYFQNEAQLEKSRLLSDRFSAERPKGSFSTLEIQRTEQGDSAMYLCASSLTEAKQFFGPGTRLTVL.

This clonotype showed up just once. CDR3 in amino acids: CASSLGTGEANYGYTF. Here the CDR3 DNA reads TGTGCCAGCAGTCTTGGGACAGGGGAGGCGAACTATGGCTACACCTTC. The chain employs TRBV28 and TRBJ1-2; the match to TRBD1 covers 10 bases. Unmatched junction bases numbered 8, after V lost 5 bases and J lost 2 bases. CDR1 and CDR2 (germline): MDHEN, SYDVKM. The CDR3 length is 16 residues.

This clonotype was found a few times. The chain recombines TRBV7-8 with TRBJ2-7, with D possibly being TRBD1 (5 bases). Germline assignment: CDR1 SGHVS and CDR2 FQNEAQ. The V end lost 0 bases, the J end lost 7 bases, and 13 bases lay between the germline ends. CDR3 length equals 14 residues. This chain's CDR3 is CASSLAGAEREQYF. In nucleotides, the CDR3 is TGTGCCAGCAGCTTAGCTGGGGCCGAGAGGGAGCAGTACTTC.

Only a few counts were recorded for this clonotype. The chain recombines TRBV19 with TRBJ1-1; D is unclear. Germline V CDR1 and CDR2: LNHDA, SQIVND (reference sequence). The CDR3 length is 14 residues. V lost 3 bases to trimming and J lost 0 bases, with 8 bases between them. The CDR3 reads CASSMKKMNTEAFF. The CDR3 DNA is TGTGCCAGTAGTATGAAGAAAATGAACACTGAAGCTTTCTTT.

CDR3 DNA: TGTGCCACCAGCAGAAGCACCAGGGGTACAGATACGCAGTATTTT. As protein: CATSRSTRGTDTQYF. The chain employs TRBV15 and TRBJ2-3, with D tentatively TRBD1 (6 bases). This CDR3 comprises 15 residues. Trimming took off 2 bases at V and 3 bases at J, with 12 bases between the two ends. Germline-derived CDR1 and CDR2 are LNHNV and YYDKDF (reference sequence).

The rearrangement links TRBV4-1 to TRBJ2-1; 10 bases are shared with TRBD2. Losses at the gene ends were 5 bases for V and 10 bases for J; bases not matched to a gene: 14. Germline values: CDR1 MGHRA, CDR2 YSYEKL. The CDR3 is 16 amino acids. In DNA form, the CDR3 reads TGCGCCAGCAGCATCCAAGGAGCGGGGGGGGACGGCGAGCAGTTCTTC. The encoded protein is CASSIQGAGGDGEQFF.